This T cell receptor beta chain was found in a study of blood T cell repertoires in COVID-19 (TCRdb year 2020). With regard to the full study: Samples covering the acute and convalescent phases of COVID-19 were provided by collaborators in the United States, Italy and Spain. A de-identified subject ID, COVID-19 status, age in years and sex were almost always included in the sample metadata. The samples were drawn from the first 160 participants of the ongoing ImmuneRACE study and from 1,254 subjects provided by 6 global collaborators. The prospective study material was composed of cDNA or gDNA derived from T cells, B-cell-depleted T cells, or PBMCs. Deeply sampled blood TCRbeta repertoires from subjects exposed to, actively infected with, or recovered from COVID-19 were included in the dataset. The repertoires were made available in a free public database intended to serve as a resource for research on the immune response to SARS-CoV-2. Where available, HLA class I and class II types were obtained from metadata supplied by the sample provider rather than from assay-based typing. Summary of the overall study and its limitations: The amount of clinical and demographic metadata varied by source and participant and was provided uncurated.

From cysteine to phenylalanine, the CDR3 is 22 amino acids long. Of the read, only the CDR3 DNA is kept; its 66 bases are in frame from base 1. Taken from the germline V gene, the CDR1 and CDR2 loops are MDHEN and SYDVKM. Clipping removes 4 bases from V and 0 bases from J, with 20 as the unmatched junction base count. Collaborating institutions collected whole blood in K2EDTA tubes following their own protocols. For TCRbeta analysis, collaborators shipped samples in one of three forms: frozen whole blood, isolated PBMCs, or DNA extracted from either of those sample types. Remarks on this clone: Its target antigen remains unknown. Qualities for individual bases were not recorded, and no much larger clone is one base off.

The immunoSEQ Assay, a bias-controlled multiplex PCR, was used to amplify TCRbeta CDR3 regions from genomic DNA. The authors' analysis ran thus. Nucleated cell counts per sample were estimated from amplification of reference gene primers within the assay. Sequence reads were collapsed and filtered to measure the absolute abundance of every unique TCRbeta CDR3 rearrangement. For each sample, productive Simpson clonality was calculated as the square root of Simpson's diversity index across productive rearrangements. TCRdb's version of the immuneACCESS table is confined to in-frame rearrangements and falls short of the full clone set. An unresolved V gene accounts for under half of the shortfall where checked; the remainder is of unknown origin. V and J calls and clone size follow that table, whereas D and trimming were derived from the DNA. Here the sample has about 360,000 clones; around 87% occur a single time. The ten largest clones take up less than 3.5% of the sample.

The V and J genes are TRBV28 and TRBJ2-7, and TRBD2 matches 14 of the central bases. This receptor was identified in a human donor in a cohort sampled during active COVID-19. The sample consisted of peripheral blood. The nucleotide sequence reads TGTGCCAGCAGTTCCTCATACCCCTCGACTAGCGGGAGGGGGTTAACCTCCTACGAGCAGTACTTC. This sequence encodes CASSSSYPSTSGRGLTSYEQYF.